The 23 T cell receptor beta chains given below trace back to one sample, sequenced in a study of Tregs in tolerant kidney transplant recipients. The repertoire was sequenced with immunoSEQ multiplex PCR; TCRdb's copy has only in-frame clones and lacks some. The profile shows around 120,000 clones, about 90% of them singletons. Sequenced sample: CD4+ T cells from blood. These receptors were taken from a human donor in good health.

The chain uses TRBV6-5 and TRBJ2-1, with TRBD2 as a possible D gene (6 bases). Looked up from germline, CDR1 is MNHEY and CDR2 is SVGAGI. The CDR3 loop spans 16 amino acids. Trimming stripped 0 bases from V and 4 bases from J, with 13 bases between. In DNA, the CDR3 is TGTGCCAGCAGTTACTCGGGGGGAGGCCGTTACAATGAGCAGTTCTTC. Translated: CASSYSGGGRYNEQFF.

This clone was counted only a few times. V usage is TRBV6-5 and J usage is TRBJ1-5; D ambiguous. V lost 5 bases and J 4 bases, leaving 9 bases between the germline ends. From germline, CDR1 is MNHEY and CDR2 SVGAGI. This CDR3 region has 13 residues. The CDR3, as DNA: TGTGCCAGCAGTGACACAGAGAATCAGCCCCAGCATTTT. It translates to CASSDTENQPQHF.

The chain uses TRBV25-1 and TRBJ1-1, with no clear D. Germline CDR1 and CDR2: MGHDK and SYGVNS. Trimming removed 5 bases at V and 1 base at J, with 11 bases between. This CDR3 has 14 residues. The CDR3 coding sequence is TGTGCCAGCAGTTTGCAGGCCCCGAACACTGAAGCTTTCTTT. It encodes CASSLQAPNTEAFF.

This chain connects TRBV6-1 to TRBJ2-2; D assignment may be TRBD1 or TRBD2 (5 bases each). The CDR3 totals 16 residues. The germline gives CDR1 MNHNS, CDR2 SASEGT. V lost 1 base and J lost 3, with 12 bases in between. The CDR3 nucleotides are TGTGCCAGCAGTGAAGGGTGGGACCGTGACACCGGGGAGCTGTTTTTT. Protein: CASSEGWDRDTGELFF.

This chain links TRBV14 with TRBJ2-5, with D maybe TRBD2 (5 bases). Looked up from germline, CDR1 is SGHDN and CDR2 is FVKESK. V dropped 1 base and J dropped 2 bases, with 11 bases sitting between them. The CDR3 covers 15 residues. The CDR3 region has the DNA TGTGCCAGCAGCCAAGGTCCGGGGTGGCAAGAGACCCAGTACTTC. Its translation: CASSQGPGWQETQYF.

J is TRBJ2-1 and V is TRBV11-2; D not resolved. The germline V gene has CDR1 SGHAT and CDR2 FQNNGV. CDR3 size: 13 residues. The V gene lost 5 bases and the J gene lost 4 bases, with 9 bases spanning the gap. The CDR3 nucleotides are TGTGCCAGCAGCGGAGACGGTTACAATGAGCAGTTCTTC. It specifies CASSGDGYNEQFF.

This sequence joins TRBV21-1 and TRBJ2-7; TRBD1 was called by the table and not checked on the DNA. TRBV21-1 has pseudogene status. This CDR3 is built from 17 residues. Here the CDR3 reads CASSNRGVDRLTYEQYF. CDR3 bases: TGTGCCAGCAGCAACCGGGGCGTCGACAGGTTAACCTACGAGCAGTACTTC.

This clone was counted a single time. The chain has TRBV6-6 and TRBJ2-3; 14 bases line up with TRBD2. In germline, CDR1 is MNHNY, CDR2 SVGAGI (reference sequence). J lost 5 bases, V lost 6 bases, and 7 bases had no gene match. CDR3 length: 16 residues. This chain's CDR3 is CASRRLAGGAGDTQYF. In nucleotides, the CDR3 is TGTGCCAGCAGACGACTAGCGGGAGGGGCCGGAGATACGCAGTATTTT.

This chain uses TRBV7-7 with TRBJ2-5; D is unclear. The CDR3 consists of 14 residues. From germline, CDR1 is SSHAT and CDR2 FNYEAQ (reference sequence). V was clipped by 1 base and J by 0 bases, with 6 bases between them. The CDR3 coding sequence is TGTGCCAGCAGCTTAGGCACCAACCAAGAGACCCAGTACTTC. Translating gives CASSLGTNQETQYF.

CDR3: CASSIIPHEQYF. In nucleotides, the CDR3 is TGTGCCAGCAGCATCATCCCCCACGAGCAGTACTTC. The chain has TRBV11-3 and TRBJ2-7; D call uncertain. Trimming took off 5 bases at V and 5 bases at J, with 10 bases between the two ends. Germline lookup yields CDR1 SGHNT and CDR2 YENEEA. The CDR3 consists of 12 residues.

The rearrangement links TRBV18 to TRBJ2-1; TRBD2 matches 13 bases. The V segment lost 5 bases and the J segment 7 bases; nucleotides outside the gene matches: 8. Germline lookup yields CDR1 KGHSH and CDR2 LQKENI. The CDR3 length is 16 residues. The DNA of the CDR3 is TGTGCCAGCTCATCAGGACTAGCGGGAGCTACGAATGAGCAGTTCTTC. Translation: CASSSGLAGATNEQFF.

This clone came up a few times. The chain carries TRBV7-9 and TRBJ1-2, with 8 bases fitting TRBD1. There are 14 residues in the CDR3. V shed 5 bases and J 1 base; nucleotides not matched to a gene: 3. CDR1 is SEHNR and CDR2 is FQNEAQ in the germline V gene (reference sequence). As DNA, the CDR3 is TGTGCCAGCAGCCCAGGGGGCCTTAACTATGGCTACACCTTC. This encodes CASSPGGLNYGYTF.

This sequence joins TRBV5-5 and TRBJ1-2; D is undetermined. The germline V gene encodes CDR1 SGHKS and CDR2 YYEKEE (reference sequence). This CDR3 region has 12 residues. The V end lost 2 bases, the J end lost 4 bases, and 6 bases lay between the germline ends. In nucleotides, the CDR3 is TGTGCCAGCAGCTTCTTAAGCTATGGCTACACCTTC. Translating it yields CASSFLSYGYTF.

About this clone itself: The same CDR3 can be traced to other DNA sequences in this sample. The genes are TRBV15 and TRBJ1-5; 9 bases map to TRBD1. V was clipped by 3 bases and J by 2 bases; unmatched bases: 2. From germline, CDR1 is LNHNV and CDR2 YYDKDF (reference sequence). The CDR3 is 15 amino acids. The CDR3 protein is CATSRGQGGNQPQHF. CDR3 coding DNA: TGTGCCACCAGCAGGGGACAGGGCGGCAATCAGCCCCAGCATTTT.

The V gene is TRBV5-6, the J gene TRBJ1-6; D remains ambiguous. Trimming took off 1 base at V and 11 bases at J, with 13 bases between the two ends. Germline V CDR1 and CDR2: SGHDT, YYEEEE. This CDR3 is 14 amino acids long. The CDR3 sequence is CASSLFPIEPPLHF. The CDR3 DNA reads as TGTGCCAGCAGCTTGTTTCCTATCGAGCCACCCCTCCACTTT.

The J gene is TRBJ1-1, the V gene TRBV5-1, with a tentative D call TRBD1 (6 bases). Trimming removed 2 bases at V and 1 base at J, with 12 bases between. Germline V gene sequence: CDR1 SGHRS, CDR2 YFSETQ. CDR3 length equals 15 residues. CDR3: CASSFQGLGNTEAFF. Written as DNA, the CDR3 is TGCGCCAGCAGCTTCCAGGGGTTGGGGAACACTGAAGCTTTCTTT.

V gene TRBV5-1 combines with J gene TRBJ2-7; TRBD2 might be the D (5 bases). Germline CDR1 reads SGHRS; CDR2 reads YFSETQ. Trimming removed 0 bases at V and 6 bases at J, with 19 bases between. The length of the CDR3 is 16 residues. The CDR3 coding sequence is TGCGCCAGCAGCTTGGGGGTTGGTAATTTGGGGAGCGAGCAGTACTTC. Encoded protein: CASSLGVGNLGSEQYF.

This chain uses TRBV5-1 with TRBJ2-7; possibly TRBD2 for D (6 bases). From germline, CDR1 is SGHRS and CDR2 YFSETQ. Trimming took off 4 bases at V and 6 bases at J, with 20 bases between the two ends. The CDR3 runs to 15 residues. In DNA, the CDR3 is TGCGCCAGCAGCAACCGAGGGACGCAGGGAGGCGAGCAGTACTTC. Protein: CASSNRGTQGGEQYF.

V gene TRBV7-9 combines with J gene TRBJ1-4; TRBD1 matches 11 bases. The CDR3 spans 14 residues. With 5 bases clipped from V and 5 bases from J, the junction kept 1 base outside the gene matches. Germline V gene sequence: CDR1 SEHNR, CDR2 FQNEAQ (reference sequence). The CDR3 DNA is TGTGCCAGCAGCCGGGACAGGGGGAATGAAAAACTGTTTTTT. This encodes CASSRDRGNEKLFF.

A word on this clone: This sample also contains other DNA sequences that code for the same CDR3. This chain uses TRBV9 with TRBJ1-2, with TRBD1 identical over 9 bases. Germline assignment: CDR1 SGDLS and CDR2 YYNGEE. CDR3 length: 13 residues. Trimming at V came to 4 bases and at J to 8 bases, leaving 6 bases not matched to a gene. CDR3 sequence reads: CASSTTGGQGYTF. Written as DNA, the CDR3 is TGTGCCAGCAGCACGACAGGGGGTCAGGGCTACACCTTC. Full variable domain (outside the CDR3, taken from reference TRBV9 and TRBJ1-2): DSGVTQTPKHLITATGQRVTLRCSPRSGDLSVYWYQQSLDQGLQFLIQYYNGEERAKGNILERFSAQQFPDLHSELNLSSLELGDSALYFCASSTTGGQGYTFGSGTRLTVV.

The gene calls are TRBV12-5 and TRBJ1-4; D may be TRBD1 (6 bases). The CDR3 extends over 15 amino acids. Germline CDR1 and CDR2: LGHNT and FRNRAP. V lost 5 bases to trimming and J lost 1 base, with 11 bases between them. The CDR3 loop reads CASGTGQKTNEKLFF. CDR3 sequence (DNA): TGTGCTAGTGGTACCGGACAGAAAACTAATGAAAAACTGTTTTTT.

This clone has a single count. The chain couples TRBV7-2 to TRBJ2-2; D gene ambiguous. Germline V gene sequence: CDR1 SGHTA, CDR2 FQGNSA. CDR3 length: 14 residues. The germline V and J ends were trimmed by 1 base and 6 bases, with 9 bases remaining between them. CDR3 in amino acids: CASSLEGPSGELFF. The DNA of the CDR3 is TGTGCCAGCAGCTTAGAGGGTCCTTCCGGGGAGCTGTTTTTT.

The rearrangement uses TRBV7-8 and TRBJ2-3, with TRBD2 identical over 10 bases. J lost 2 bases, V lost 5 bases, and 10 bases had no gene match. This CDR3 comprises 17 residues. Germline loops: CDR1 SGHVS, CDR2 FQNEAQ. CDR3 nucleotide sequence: TGTGCCAGCAGCCGGAGGTCCAGCGGGGGGGCCACAGATACGCAGTATTTT. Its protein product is CASSRRSSGGATDTQYF.